This T cell receptor (beta chain) originates from a study of T cell repertoires in urothelial bladder cancer. Assay used: immunoSEQ multiplex PCR; TCRdb lists only in-frame clones, some missing. The sample lists 450 to 650 clones; less than 75% were seen once. Germline values: CDR1 SGHTA, CDR2 FQGNSA. The CDR3 sequence is 15 residues long. V was trimmed by 1 base and J by 4 bases, leaving 11 bases between them. The TCR comes from a human donor with urothelial carcinoma. The source material was tumor-infiltrating cells from bladder cancer. The rearrangement joins TRBV7-2 to TRBJ2-1; D perhaps matches TRBD1 (5 bases). CDR3: CASSLERQTYNEQFF. In DNA, the CDR3 is TGTGCCAGCAGCTTAGAGAGACAGACATACAATGAGCAGTTCTTC.